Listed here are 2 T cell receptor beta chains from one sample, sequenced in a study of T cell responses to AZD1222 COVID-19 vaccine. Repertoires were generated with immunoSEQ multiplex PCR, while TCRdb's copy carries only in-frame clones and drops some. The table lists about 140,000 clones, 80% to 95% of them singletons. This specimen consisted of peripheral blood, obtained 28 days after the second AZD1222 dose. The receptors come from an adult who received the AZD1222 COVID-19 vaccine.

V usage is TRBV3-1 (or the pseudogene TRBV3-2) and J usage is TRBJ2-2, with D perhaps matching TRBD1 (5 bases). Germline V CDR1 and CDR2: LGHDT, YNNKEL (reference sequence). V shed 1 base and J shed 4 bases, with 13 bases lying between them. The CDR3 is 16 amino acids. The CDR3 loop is CASSQAAGQSTGELFF. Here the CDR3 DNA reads TGTGCCAGCAGCCAAGCGGCAGGACAAAGCACCGGGGAGCTGTTTTTT.

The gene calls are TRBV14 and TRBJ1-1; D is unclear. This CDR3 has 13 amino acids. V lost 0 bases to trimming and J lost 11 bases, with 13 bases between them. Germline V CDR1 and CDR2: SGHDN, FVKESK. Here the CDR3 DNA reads TGTGCCAGCAGCCAAGATGACGGCCGCTGGGCTTTCTTT. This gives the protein CASSQDDGRWAFF.